These T cell receptor beta chains were read from a single sample in a study of blood T cell repertoires in COVID-19. The data were produced by immunoSEQ multiplex PCR, yet TCRdb's version contains in-frame clones alone and is incomplete. The sample lists about 440,000 clones; more than 70% were seen once. Material for sequencing was peripheral blood. Source of these receptors: a woman aged 50 to 60 with COVID-19, enrolled during active disease. CDR3s include the opening cysteine and the closing phenylalanine or tryptophan. D genes are given only for firm matches. Only some rows state a clone size, as once, few, many or a class for expanded clones.

abundance	d_gene	v_gene	j_gene	CDR3aa	CDR3nt
-	TRBD1	TRBV9	TRBJ2-7	CASSVGTGGEQYF	TGTGCCAGCAGCGTAGGTACAGGGGGCGAGCAGTACTTC
-	-	TRBV5-6	TRBJ1-2	CASSLGRVPGGYTF	TGTGCCAGCAGCTTGGGCAGGGTCCCAGGAGGCTACACCTTC
-	-	TRBV18	TRBJ1-1	CASSLGLTNTEAFF	TGTGCCAGCTCACTGGGACTGACGAACACTGAAGCTTTCTTT
-	-	TRBV1	TRBJ2-3	CTSSHSVAGGATDTQYF	-
-	TRBD1	TRBV30	TRBJ1-5	CAWSQGQGYQPQHF	TGTGCCTGGAGTCAGGGACAGGGGTATCAGCCCCAGCATTTT
-	-	TRBV9	TRBJ2-5	CASSVVGITNQETQYF	TGTGCCAGCAGCGTCGTAGGTATAACTAACCAAGAGACCCAGTACTTC
-	-	TRBV6-5	TRBJ1-2	CASRKGQSSNYGYTF	TGTGCCAGCAGGAAAGGACAGAGTTCTAACTATGGCTACACCTTC
-	-	TRBV19	TRBJ1-2	CASSTDRVLGGYTF	TGTGCCAGTAGTACGGACAGAGTTTTGGGTGGCTACACCTTC
once	TRBD1	TRBV5-1	TRBJ1-2	CASSSGGRSYGYTF	TGCGCCAGCAGCTCAGGGGGTCGGAGCTATGGCTACACCTTC
few	-	TRBV30	TRBJ1-2	CAWTGTEYGYTF	TGTGCCTGGACGGGGACTGAATATGGCTACACCTTC
-	-	TRBV6-8	TRBJ1-5	CASSSRAQGGQPQHF	TGTGCCAGCAGTTCACGGGCACAGGGTGGCCAGCCCCAGCATTTT
-	TRBD2	TRBV4-2	TRBJ2-3	CASSQDAVRASGGTDTQYF	TGTGCCAGCAGCCAAGATGCCGTTAGGGCTAGCGGGGGCACAGATACGCAGTATTTT
-	TRBD1	TRBV18	TRBJ1-4	CASSPKGADEKLFF	TGTGCCAGCTCACCAAAGGGGGCGGATGAAAAACTGTTTTTT
-	TRBD1	TRBV6-5	TRBJ1-4	CASSRTGVNEKLFF	TGTGCCAGCAGTAGGACAGGGGTGAATGAAAAACTGTTTTTT
-	-	TRBV7-2	TRBJ1-5	CASSFLRGQPQHF	TGTGCCAGCAGCTTCCTCAGGGGTCAGCCCCAGCATTTT
-	TRBD1	TRBV19	TRBJ1-2	CARSIRCSGTGGNGYTF	TGTGCCAGATCGATCCGATGCTCCGGGACAGGGGGCAATGGCTACACCTTC
-	-	TRBV5-6	TRBJ1-3	CASSLGGLPSGNTIYF	TGTGCCAGCAGCTTGGGAGGGCTACCCTCTGGAAACACCATATATTTT
-	-	TRBV7-6	TRBJ2-3	CASSPRQDSSTDTQYF	TGTGCCAGCAGCCCCCGACAGGATTCTAGCACAGATACGCAGTATTTT
-	-	TRBV27	TRBJ1-2	CARGGSGRGYTF	TGTGCCAGGGGGGGGAGCGGGAGGGGCTACACCTTC
-	TRBD2	TRBV7-2	TRBJ2-7	CASSLPGGSYEQYF	TGTGCCAGCAGCCTCCCGGGGGGCTCCTACGAGCAGTACTTC
-	TRBD1	TRBV2	TRBJ2-7	CASSDRVRPFEQYF	TGTGCCAGTTCGGACAGGGTTCGTCCCTTCGAGCAGTACTTC
-	-	TRBV29-1	TRBJ1-1	CSVGTGMNTEAFF	TGCAGCGTTGGAACAGGGATGAACACTGAAGCTTTCTTT
-	-	TRBV5-1	TRBJ1-1	CASSLAAGDTEAFF	TGCGCCAGCAGCTTGGCCGCAGGTGACACTGAAGCTTTCTTT
once	-	TRBV5-1	TRBJ2-3	CASSPGQPTDTQYF	TGCGCCAGCAGCCCAGGACAGCCCACAGATACGCAGTATTTT
-	TRBD2	TRBV27	TRBJ2-1	CASSLLAGAAYNEQFF	TGTGCCAGCAGTTTACTAGCGGGGGCTGCTTACAATGAGCAGTTCTTC
-	-	TRBV7-2	TRBJ1-2	CASSLGGGISHGYTF	TGTGCCAGCAGCTTAGGGGGCGGGATCTCCCATGGCTACACCTTC
-	-	TRBV29-1	TRBJ1-1	CSVARSLNTEAFF	TGCAGCGTTGCGAGAAGCTTGAACACTGAAGCTTTCTTT
-	TRBD1	TRBV5-5	TRBJ1-2	CASSFSTGDGYTF	TGTGCCAGCAGCTTCTCGACAGGGGACGGCTACACCTTC
few	-	TRBV12-3/TRBV12-4	TRBJ1-1	CASSLGGGTEAFF	TGTGCCAGCAGTTTAGGGGGGGGCACTGAAGCTTTCTTT
-	TRBD1	TRBV9	TRBJ2-7	CASSVRDRGPYEQYF	TGTGCCAGCAGCGTCCGGGACAGGGGACCCTACGAGCAGTACTTC
-	-	TRBV9	TRBJ1-1	CASSPGGRLGTEAFF	TGTGCCAGCAGCCCCGGAGGGAGATTGGGGACTGAAGCTTTCTTT
-	TRBD1	TRBV24-1	TRBJ2-3	CATMDRGRSDTQYF	TGTGCCACCATGGACAGGGGGCGATCAGATACGCAGTATTTT
once	-	TRBV4-1	TRBJ2-7	CASSQVLGGYEQYF	TGCGCCAGCAGCCAAGTGTTAGGGGGCTACGAGCAGTACTTC
-	TRBD1	TRBV11-2	TRBJ1-1	CASSLGTGQGRQGTEAFF	TGTGCCAGCAGCTTAGGAACGGGACAGGGGCGTCAGGGCACTGAAGCTTTCTTT
-	-	TRBV30	TRBJ2-2	CACIRRLTTGELFF	TGTGCCTGCATAAGAAGACTAACCACCGGGGAGCTGTTTTTT
-	TRBD1	TRBV7-9	TRBJ1-4	CASSLASRGSDEKLFF	TGTGCCAGCAGCTTAGCTAGCAGGGGGTCAGATGAAAAACTGTTTTTT
-	-	TRBV7-9	TRBJ1-2	CASSSGSRYGYTF	TGTGCCAGCAGCTCAGGGTCGCGCTATGGCTACACCTTC
once	-	TRBV5-5	TRBJ1-5	CASSFGGPDSNQPQHF	TGTGCCAGCAGCTTCGGGGGGCCGGATAGCAATCAGCCCCAGCATTTT
-	TRBD1	TRBV24-1	TRBJ2-2	CATRDSGNTGELFF	TGTGCCACCCGGGACAGCGGTAACACCGGGGAGCTGTTTTTT
-	TRBD2	TRBV3-1/TRBV3-2	TRBJ2-2	CASSLLAGANTGELFF	TGTGCCAGCAGCCTACTAGCGGGGGCGAACACCGGGGAGCTGTTTTTT